The source of this T cell receptor beta chain is a study of blood T cell repertoires in COVID-19. Study overall: From T cells, B-cell-depleted T cells, or PBMCs came the material, which was cDNA or gDNA.

The CDR3 length is 13 residues. Germline CDR1 reads SGHAT; CDR2 reads FQNNGV. Trimming cost V 0 bases and J 9 bases, with 11 bases left between them. This clone was observed a single time. Original processing methods: Amplification of reference gene primers provided the estimated nucleated cell counts. Profiled with immunoSEQ multiplex PCR; TCRdb holds only in-frame clones, not every one. V and J calls and clone size are copied from that table; D and trimming were computed from the DNA. This table holds fewer than 100,000 clones, about 86% found once. The sequence was obtained from a man aged 60 to 69 with acute or convalescent COVID-19. The rearrangement links TRBV11-2 to TRBJ1-1; D is ambiguous. The sequenced sample consisted of peripheral blood. CDR3 coding DNA: TGTGCCAGCAGCTTAGATGTTTCGAGTCAAGCTTTCTTT. It specifies CASSLDVSSQAFF.